This TCR beta chain was sequenced during a study of T cell changes during pregnancy in multiple sclerosis (dated by TCRdb to about 2019). A note on the overall study: The study examined how the T cell repertoire changed over the course of pregnancy in women with multiple sclerosis.

Inclusive of the bounding cysteine and phenylalanine, the CDR3 is 13 residues long. Solely the CDR3 DNA is kept, with 39 bases framed from the first base. CDR1 and CDR2, looked up from the germline V gene, are SGHDN and FVKESK. A distance of 10 bases separates the germline ends of V and J, which lose 3 bases and 5 bases respectively. The library relied on the immunoSEQ multiplex PCR assay. TCRdb retrieved this table from immuneACCESS and kept in-frame rearrangements only. Not all clones are present; in checked studies, unresolved V genes account for under half, and no reason is known for the remainder. Present in this sample are tens of thousands of clones, 92% of which were seen just once. The ten largest clones represent approximately 1.5% of the sample. To note about this clone: Its antigen is still unknown. Per-base qualities were not stored, and no clone one base away is much larger.

This clonotype was obtained from a female donor with multiple sclerosis, enrolled in a pregnancy study. The chain joins TRBV14 to TRBJ1-1; the D gene remains uncertain. Sequencing was performed on peripheral blood, taken before pregnancy. The DNA is as follows: TGTGCCAGCAGCCAGACCGCTAGGACTGAAGCTTTCTTT. It specifies CASSQTARTEAFF. When the CDR3 is completed using the reference TRBV14 and TRBJ1-1 genes on either side, the full variable domain is EAGVTQFPSHSVIEKGQTVTLRCDPISGHDNLYWYRRVMGKEIKFLLHFVKESKQDESGMPNNRFLAERTGGTYSTLKVQPAELEDSGVYFCASSQTARTEAFFGQGTRLTVV.